This T cell receptor (beta chain) comes out of a study of shared clonotypes between healthy human individuals. The overall study: Two women and a few men aged 18 to 49 served as donors. Plates per donor: three CD4 naive, three CD4 memory, two CD8 naive, one CD8 memory.

Replicate sorted-subset PCRs were loaded with around 220 ng DNA, 30,000 or so T cell genomes. The data were produced by immunoSEQ multiplex PCR, yet TCRdb's version contains in-frame clones alone and is incomplete. The top ten hold about 1.5% of the sample, which has about 980,000 clones, about three quarters seen once. Every contributor of samples was a Caucasian grown-up residing in Nashville, Tennessee. Germline CDR1 reads MGHRA; CDR2 reads YSYEKL. Trimming took 4 bases from V and 3 from J, leaving 15 bases between them. The CDR3 runs to 15 residues. The V and J genes are TRBV4-1 and TRBJ2-5; D ambiguous. This clonotype was obtained from a man between 18 and 29 years old in good health. The sequenced material came from memory CD4+ T cells sorted from blood. Subset indicated: CD45RA-negative fraction. CDR3 in DNA: TGCGCCAGCAGCCCGAGTGTTCAGCTTAAAGAGACCCAGTACTTC. Translation gives CASSPSVQLKETQYF.